This T cell receptor beta chain was observed in a study of blood T cells in healthy people across ages. General study points: In long-lived donors, naive CD4+ cell counts and diversity exceeded those of aged donors.

The CDR3 runs to 13 residues. The V and J ends lost 4 bases and 3 bases respectively, with 10 bases between them. Per germline, CDR1 SEHNR and CDR2 FQNEAQ (reference sequence). Roughly 9.2 milliliters was the volume of peripheral blood drawn from each donor. A second PCR, run for roughly 7 to 12 cycles, used a sample-barcoded 5' primer plus a J-beta primer mix. TCRdb itself ran the 5' RACE reads through MiXCR, one entry per CDR3 protein. The table includes hundreds of thousands of distinct CDR3 sequences, about 30% detected once. There are many counts of this clonotype. Its antigen is currently unknown.

Sequenced sample: blood. The clonotype comes from a woman older than 75 in good health. The chain combines TRBV7-9 with TRBJ2-7; the D gene is possibly TRBD2 (6 bases). For the CDR3, the DNA is TGTGCCAGCAGCTCTGGCGGGGTCTACGAGCAGTACTTC. This sequence encodes CASSSGGVYEQYF.